Here is one TCR beta chain with its context. Using unique molecular identifiers, the investigators prepared the TCRbeta library. MiXCR, applied by TCRdb to the PCR reads, yields one record per CDR3 protein. The sample records 200,000 to 250,000 distinct CDR3 sequences, 8% to 9.5% being singletons. The CDR3 length is 14 residues. The V gene lost 5 bases and the J gene lost 3 bases, with 11 bases spanning the gap. The source of the sample is a study of T-cell reconstitution after alpha-beta-depleted transplantation in children. The chain links TRBV12-3 or TRBV12-4 to TRBJ1-5; TRBD1 might be the D (6 bases). This receptor was identified in a human donor who donated a stem cell graft to a child with acute lymphoblastic leukemia. Sequences were derived from PBMCs from the stem cell graft donor, sampled from the stem cell graft. In nucleotides, the CDR3 is TGTGCCAGCAGTCCCCAGGGGCCCAATCAGCCCCAGCATTTT. Translation: CASSPQGPNQPQHF.